This T cell receptor (beta chain) emerged from a study of molecular identifiers for immune sequencing clone quantification. TCRdb ran MiXCR on the PCR reads and lists one entry per CDR3 protein. The data contain fewer than 70,000 distinct CDR3 sequences, about a sixth of them singletons. The V and J ends lost 8 bases and 2 bases respectively, with 12 bases between them. CDR3 size: 13 residues. Germline V lookup: CDR1 MDHEN, CDR2 SYDVKM. General observations from the study: Clones with over 20 RNA copies captured over 97% of effector molecules but under 1% of naive ones.

A word on this clonotype: Its antigen is not identified.

The gene calls are TRBV28 and TRBJ1-2, with D maybe TRBD1 (5 bases). This clonotype was obtained from a human donor in good health. Some libraries in this study had Jurkat cell RNA spiked in. The specimen sequenced was naive CD8+ T cells from blood, with Jurkat cell RNA spiked in. Subset defined: FACS-sorted CD8+CD4-CCR7+CD45RA+ naive T cells. The DNA for the CDR3 is TGTGCCAGCCTCGGTTGGGGGAACTATGGCTACACCTTC. This sequence encodes CASLGWGNYGYTF.